The 15 T cell receptor beta chains listed next were all sequenced from one sample in a study of shared clonotypes between healthy human individuals. Produced via immunoSEQ multiplex PCR; TCRdb's table is partial and in-frame only. In the table there are 100,000 or so clones, about 67% of which are singletons. Source material: memory CD8+ T cells sorted from blood. Subset specified: CD45RO+ cells pooled with CCR7-negative TemRA cells. These receptors all stem from a woman aged 30 to 39 in good health.

This clone has at least ten counts. V and J are TRBV28 and TRBJ1-3, with 7 bases identical to TRBD1. This CDR3 has 15 residues. V was clipped by 6 bases and J by 8 bases; unmatched bases: 13. Germline assignment: CDR1 MDHEN and CDR2 SYDVKM. The CDR3 protein is CASRKEDRLRDTIYF. The DNA for the CDR3 is TGTGCCAGCAGAAAGGAGGACAGGCTCCGAGACACCATATATTTT.

The J gene is TRBJ1-2, the V gene TRBV5-1; D gene uncertain. The CDR3 has 13 residues. V was pared by 0 bases and J by 7 bases, with 10 bases between. Germline CDR1 SGHRS, CDR2 YFSETQ. In DNA, the CDR3 is TGCGCCAGCAGCTTGGAGGGAAGAAGTGGCTACACCTTC. As protein: CASSLEGRSGYTF.

The V gene is TRBV28, the J gene TRBJ2-7, with TRBD2 matching over 10 bases. With 6 bases clipped from V and 3 bases from J, the junction kept 5 bases outside the gene matches. The germline V gene has CDR1 MDHEN and CDR2 SYDVKM. This CDR3 contains 14 residues. The CDR3 is CASSHLAGVYEQYF. The CDR3 DNA is TGTGCCAGCAGCCATCTAGCGGGAGTCTACGAGCAGTACTTC.

V usage is TRBV5-6 and J usage is TRBJ2-1, with 10 bases lining up with TRBD1. This CDR3 has 14 residues. V was pared by 4 bases and J by 5 bases, with 3 bases of the junction left unmatched. Per germline, CDR1 SGHDT and CDR2 YYEEEE. The CDR3 bases are TGTGCCAGCAGCAAGGGGACAGGGGACAATGAGCAGTTCTTC. Translation: CASSKGTGDNEQFF.

The chain joins TRBV13 to TRBJ2-7; possibly TRBD1 or TRBD2 for D (5 bases each). There are 13 residues in the CDR3. V was pared by 5 bases and J by 2 bases, with 10 bases between. Looked up from germline, CDR1 is PRHDT and CDR2 is FYEKMQ (reference sequence). CDR3 DNA: TGTGCCAGCAGCCTACGGGACGCCTACGAGCAGTACTTC. Translation gives CASSLRDAYEQYF. Supplemented by reference TRBV13 and TRBJ2-7, the full variable domain reads AAGVIQSPRHLIKEKRETATLKCYPIPRHDTVYWYQQGPGQDPQFLISFYEKMQSDKGSIPDRFSAQQFSDYHSELNMSSLELGDSALYFCASSLRDAYEQYFGPGTRLTVT.

CDR3 protein: CASSPEPATGNHQPQHF. The CDR3 nucleotides read TGCGCCAGCAGCCCCGAGCCCGCGACAGGGAACCATCAGCCCCAGCATTTT. The chain links TRBV4-1 to TRBJ1-5, with 7 bases matching TRBD1. Germline CDR1 and CDR2: MGHRA and YSYEKL. The V and J ends lost 4 bases and 5 bases, in that order; junction bases with no gene match: 14. The CDR3 spans 17 residues.

V and J are TRBV4-2 and TRBJ1-2; D might be TRBD1 (6 bases). Germline CDR1 and CDR2: LGHNA and YNFKEQ. The V end was cut by 0 bases, the J end by 3 bases, with 11 bases between. The CDR3 totals 15 residues. This CDR3 reads CASSQDVQGHYGYTF. In nucleotides, the CDR3 is TGTGCCAGCAGCCAAGATGTACAGGGCCACTATGGCTACACCTTC.

The rearrangement uses TRBV9 and TRBJ1-1; D might be TRBD1 (5 bases). The CDR3 has 15 amino acids. The germline V gene encodes CDR1 SGDLS and CDR2 YYNGEE. V was pared by 0 bases and J by 3 bases, with 12 bases between. Here the CDR3 reads CASSVDRRGYTEAFF. The CDR3 coding sequence is TGTGCCAGCAGCGTAGATCGGAGGGGATACACTGAAGCTTTCTTT.

V usage is TRBV6-1 and J usage is TRBJ2-3; TRBD2 matches at 12 bases. This CDR3 region has 15 residues. Germline lookup yields CDR1 MNHNS and CDR2 SASEGT. The trim removed 6 bases at V and 6 bases at J, leaving 7 bases unmatched. CDR3 protein: CASRELAGGSDTQYF. In DNA form, the CDR3 reads TGTGCCAGCAGGGAACTAGCGGGAGGTAGCGATACGCAGTATTTT.

Written as DNA, the CDR3 is TGTGCCACCAGCTCTTGGACAGGGCCCAACAATCAGCCCCAGCATTTT. This encodes CATSSWTGPNNQPQHF. The V gene is TRBV15, the J gene TRBJ1-5, with 8 bases identical to TRBD1. The CDR3 is 16 amino acids. CDR1 LNHNV and CDR2 YYDKDF come from the germline V gene (reference sequence). Germline trimming cut 5 bases from V and 3 bases from J; bases unmatched to any gene: 9.

The chain carries TRBV7-9 and TRBJ2-7, with D perhaps TRBD2 (5 bases). The germline V gene has CDR1 SEHNR and CDR2 FQNEAQ (reference sequence). The ends were cut back, 5 bases at V and 7 bases at J, with 12 bases in the middle. The CDR3 spans 12 residues. CDR3 sequence: CASSLEGREQYF. The CDR3 DNA reads TGTGCCAGCAGCCTGGAAGGGAGAGAGCAGTACTTC.

V gene TRBV27 combines with J gene TRBJ1-1, with D perhaps matching TRBD1 (6 bases). The CDR3 is 13 residues long. The V and J ends lost 2 bases and 9 bases respectively, with 13 bases between them. Germline loops: CDR1 MNHEY, CDR2 SMNVEV (reference sequence). CDR3 coding DNA: TGTGCCAGCAGTTTAATACAGGGAGCGCAAGCTTTCTTT. As protein: CASSLIQGAQAFF.

V and J are TRBV6-1 and TRBJ2-5, with 15 bases identical to TRBD2. Trimming took 4 bases from V and 3 from J; bases not matched to a gene: 6. This CDR3 is built from 17 residues. Germline assignment: CDR1 MNHNS and CDR2 SASEGT. The DNA of the CDR3 is TGTGCCAGCAGTGTTTCGGGACTAGCGGGAGGAAAAGAGACCCAGTACTTC. Its protein is CASSVSGLAGGKETQYF.

The chain has TRBV27 and TRBJ2-2, with D hard to call. Germline-derived CDR1 and CDR2 are MNHEY and SMNVEV (reference sequence). Trimming pared 7 bases from V and 1 base from J, leaving 10 bases between. The CDR3 loop spans 14 amino acids. CDR3 residues: CASNTHRNTGELFF. DNA of the CDR3: TGTGCCAGCAACACTCACAGGAACACCGGGGAGCTGTTTTTT.

A single count supports this clone. The rearrangement joins TRBV19 to TRBJ1-1; possibly TRBD1 for D (5 bases). V lost 5 bases and J lost 1, with 8 bases in between. The CDR3 consists of 13 residues. CDR1 LNHDA and CDR2 SQIVND come from the germline V gene (reference sequence). CDR3 region: CASSRDRNTEAFF. Here the CDR3 DNA reads TGTGCCAGTAGTCGCGACAGGAACACTGAAGCTTTCTTT.